This is a list of T cell receptor beta chains from one sample in a study of naive and memory T cell subsets. TCRdb fed the UMI-ligation and nested PCR reads into MiXCR, producing one record per CDR3 protein. The profile covers roughly 8,000 distinct CDR3 sequences, with around 28% appearing a single time and about 59% taken by the ten largest. Sequenced input: CD8+ TEMRA cells from blood. Every receptor here comes from a human donor in good health. Both conserved end residues are part of each CDR3. D genes are given only for firm matches. Size is omitted from some rows. Given values are once, few, many or a class for expanded clones.

- | TRBJ1-4 | TRBV6-5 | - | TGTGCCAGCAGTTACTCAGTTAATGAAAAACTGTTTTTT | CASSYSVNEKLFF
- | TRBJ1-1 | TRBV12-3/TRBV12-4 | - | TGTGCCAGCAGTTTAGACCGGGACGACACTGAAGCTCACGACACTGAAGCTTTCTTT | CASSLDRDDTEAHDTEAFF
- | TRBJ2-3 | TRBV7-2 | few | TGTGCCAGCAGCTTTACAGTCTTTATCTCAGATACGCAGTATTTT | CASSFTVFISDTQYF
- | TRBJ1-2 | TRBV7-9 | - | TGTGCCAGCAGCTTAGGGGCTAACTATGGCTACACCTTC | CASSLGANYGYTF
- | TRBJ2-7 | TRBV4-2 | few | TGTGCCAGCAGCCAAGAGTTTGATTCTGAGCAGTACTTC | CASSQEFDSEQYF
TRBD1 | TRBJ2-7 | TRBV20-1 | few | TGCAGTGCTAGAGATCGGGAGACAGGGGGTTACGAGCAGTACTTC | CSARDRETGGYEQYF
- | TRBJ2-4 | TRBV4-3 | - | TGCGCCAGCAGCCAAGATTTTCGGGGGCTAGCCAAAAACATTCAGTACTTC | CASSQDFRGLAKNIQYF
- | TRBJ2-7 | TRBV28 | few | TGTGCCACGACTCCCGGGTCAAACTACGAGCAGTACTTC | CATTPGSNYEQYF
- | TRBJ1-1 | TRBV6-6 | - | TGTGCCAGCAGTTACGCACCGAACACTGAAGCTTTCTTT | CASSYAPNTEAFF
- | TRBJ1-2 | TRBV27 | few | TGTGCCAGCAGTCCGCTGGGGAACTATGGCTACACCTTC | CASSPLGNYGYTF
- | TRBJ1-4 | TRBV7-9 | few | TGTGCCAGCAGCTCAACGGGACATCCGACAACTAATGAAAAACTGTTTTTT | CASSSTGHPTTNEKLFF
- | TRBJ2-1 | TRBV11-3 | - | TGTGCCAGCAGCTTAACCAGCGCTGAGCAGTTCTTC | CASSLTSAEQFF
- | TRBJ1-5 | TRBV28 | few | TGTGCCAGCAGTTTTGGGGGATATAGCAATCAGCCCCAGCATTTT | CASSFGGYSNQPQHF
- | TRBJ2-7 | TRBV4-3 | few | TGCGCCAGCAGCCAAGAGGATTACACCACCGACGAGCAGTACTTC | CASSQEDYTTDEQYF
- | TRBJ2-1 | TRBV7-3 | few | TGTGCCAGCAGCCTCCCGAGCGGCGGGGACTCCTACAATGAGCAGTTCTTC | CASSLPSGGDSYNEQFF
- | TRBJ1-6 | TRBV4-3 | many | TGCGCCAGCAGCCAAGCGCGCGCACCACAGGGAATTCGTTCACCCCTCCACTTT | CASSQARAPQGIRSPLHF
TRBD1 | TRBJ2-1 | TRBV19 | - | TGTGCCAGTAGTCTCGGGCAGGGGGCAGGTAATGAGCAGTTCTTC | CASSLGQGAGNEQFF
TRBD2 | TRBJ2-3 | TRBV20-1 | - | TGCAGTGCTAGAGCCCATCCAAGCAGCGGGGGCACCACAGATACGCAGTATTTT | CSARAHPSSGGTTDTQYF
TRBD2 | TRBJ2-3 | TRBV7-6 | few | TGTGCCAGCAGCTTGTTGGGAGCGGGGATCACAGATACGCAGTATTTT | CASSLLGAGITDTQYF
- | TRBJ1-1 | TRBV6-6 | - | TGTGCCAGCAGTTACTCCCTGGATGCATTTGAGAACACTGAAGCTTTCTTT | CASSYSLDAFENTEAFF
TRBD2 | TRBJ2-7 | TRBV10-3 | once | TGTGCCACGACTAGCGGGGCCTACGAGCAGTACTTC | CATTSGAYEQYF
TRBD2 | TRBJ2-1 | TRBV20-1 | medium-sized | TGCAGTGCTAGATCCAACATAGCGGGGCCGAACAATGAGCAGTTCTTC | CSARSNIAGPNNEQFF
- | TRBJ2-3 | TRBV9 | - | TGTGCCAGCAGTCTTAGGGGGGGTGAGAACACAGATACGCAGTATTTT | CASSLRGGENTDTQYF
- | TRBJ2-1 | TRBV6-2/TRBV6-3 | many | TGTGCCAGCAGTTACTCGTTTCCGGGCGTCGGTAGCTCCTACAATGAGCAGTTCTTC | CASSYSFPGVGSSYNEQFF
TRBD2 | TRBJ2-3 | TRBV5-1 | - | TGCGCCAGCAGCCCGGGGACTAGCCACACAGATACGCAGTATTTT | CASSPGTSHTDTQYF
TRBD1 | TRBJ1-1 | TRBV7-9 | - | TGTGCCAGCAGCTTACCCTGGACAGGGGGGATGAACACTGAAGCTTTCTTT | CASSLPWTGGMNTEAFF
- | TRBJ2-1 | TRBV20-1 | few | TGCAGTGCTGGACACCGATGGGGAACTACCCGTGCCTACAATGAGCAGTTCTTC | CSAGHRWGTTRAYNEQFF
- | TRBJ1-2 | TRBV4-3 | - | TGCGCCAGCAGCCAAGGAAATCCAAGGGACTATGGCTACACCTTC | CASSQGNPRDYGYTF
TRBD2 | TRBJ2-3 | TRBV29-1 | - | TGCAGCGCCGGAGGAGGGCTAGCGGGGGGGCCTTCCACAGATACGCAGTATTTT | CSAGGGLAGGPSTDTQYF
- | TRBJ2-3 | TRBV4-3 | few | TGCGCCAGCAGCCCCTGGGTGGGGGCGGATGGGTATTTT | CASSPWVGADGYF
TRBD2 | TRBJ2-7 | TRBV20-1 | many | TGCAGTGCTTCGGGACTAGCGGCTTACGAGCAGTACTTC | CSASGLAAYEQYF
- | TRBJ1-5 | TRBV28 | - | TGTGCCAGCAGTTTAAGGGGGGTTGGGAATCAGCCCCAGCATTTT | CASSLRGVGNQPQHF
- | TRBJ1-2 | TRBV5-6 | few | TGTGCCAGCAGCTTATATTCGGGGACCCCCAGTCCCCTATATGGCTACACCTTC | CASSLYSGTPSPLYGYTF
TRBD1 | TRBJ1-1 | TRBV4-2 | - | TGTGCCAGCAGCCAAGGCACAGGGGCCACTGAAGCTTTCTTT | CASSQGTGATEAFF
- | TRBJ2-5 | TRBV12-3/TRBV12-4 | - | TGTGCCAGCAGCAACCCCTACAATTCGGGAGCGGAGACCCAGTACTTC | CASSNPYNSGAETQYF
- | TRBJ1-2 | TRBV11-2 | - | TGTGCCAGCGGACCCCGGGGGCCAGACAATTTCTATGGCTACACCTTC | CASGPRGPDNFYGYTF
TRBD2 | TRBJ2-3 | TRBV2 | few | TGTGCCAGCACCACTAGCGGCTACACAGATACGCAGTATTTT | CASTTSGYTDTQYF
TRBD1 | TRBJ2-1 | TRBV6-6 | - | TGTGCCAGCAGTCGGACACTTGGACAGGGATGGAATGAGCAGTTCTTC | CASSRTLGQGWNEQFF
- | TRBJ2-1 | TRBV14 | few | TGTGCCAGCAGCCAAGAACAGCAACTGAGCTCCTACAATGAGCAGTTCTTC | CASSQEQQLSSYNEQFF
- | TRBJ2-5 | TRBV14 | - | TGTGCCAGCAGCCCAGGGCGGAGGCAAAGGGAGACCCAGTACTTC | CASSPGRRQRETQYF
- | TRBJ1-2 | TRBV7-9 | - | TGTGCCAGCATCAGCTCCGGAGGCGGCTACACCTTC | CASISSGGGYTF
- | TRBJ2-2 | TRBV5-6 | - | TGTGCCAGCAGCCCTGAACCCGTTGTCCGGGACACCCTCTTCCCCACCGGGGAGCTGTTTTTT | CASSPEPVVRDTLFPTGELFF
- | TRBJ1-1 | TRBV7-8 | - | TGTGCCAGCAGCCTCATCGACAGAGGAACTGAAGCTTTCTTT | CASSLIDRGTEAFF
TRBD2 | TRBJ2-7 | TRBV5-1 | - | TGCGCCAGCAGCGGGACTAGCAGGAACTACGAGCAGTACTTC | CASSGTSRNYEQYF
- | TRBJ2-4 | TRBV7-9 | - | TGTGCCAGCCGCGCAGTAGCCGAAAACATTCAGTACTTC | CASRAVAENIQYF
TRBD1 | TRBJ2-1 | TRBV6-2/TRBV6-3 | - | TGTGCCAGCAGTCAGCCCGGGACAGGGATTTACAATGAGCAGTTCTTC | CASSQPGTGIYNEQFF
- | TRBJ2-1 | TRBV28 | few | TGTGCCAGCAGAGGACCGGGTCGGGATGAGCAGTTCTTC | CASRGPGRDEQFF
TRBD1 | TRBJ1-4 | TRBV12-3/TRBV12-4 | - | TGTGCCAGCAGTTTCAGATTTGAGGGGGCAGATGAAAAACTGTTTTTT | CASSFRFEGADEKLFF
- | TRBJ2-7 | TRBV28 | few | TGTGCCAGCAGTTTCTATGCCGGGCTCGGCTCCTACGAGCAGTACTTC | CASSFYAGLGSYEQYF